This TCR beta chain is from a study of T cell changes during pregnancy in multiple sclerosis. Profiled with immunoSEQ multiplex PCR; TCRdb holds only in-frame clones, not every one. Of 90,000 to 130,000 clones in the sample, around 90% were seen once. Germline V gene sequence: CDR1 MNHEY, CDR2 SMNVEV (reference sequence). This CDR3 has 16 amino acids. The V and J ends lost 0 bases and 5 bases respectively, with 14 bases between them. This chain joins TRBV27 and TRBJ1-5; D is unresolved. The sequencing used peripheral blood, collected in the third trimester of pregnancy. This clonotype was obtained from a female donor with multiple sclerosis, enrolled in a pregnancy study. CDR3 sequence: CASSLSSYGVDQPQHF. For the CDR3, the DNA is TGTGCCAGCAGTTTATCCTCCTACGGGGTGGATCAGCCCCAGCATTTT.